Below, 16 T cell receptor beta chains from the same sample are listed, as sequenced in a study of graft-versus-host responses after intestinal transplantation. The assay was immunoSEQ multiplex PCR, and TCRdb's table has in-frame clones only and misses some. The table shows about 22,000 clones, with approximately 60% occurring only once. The starting material was alloreactive CD4+ T cells from a mixed lymphocyte reaction culture, obtained before intestinal transplant. Subset of the sample: CFSE-low proliferating T cells sorted from roughly six-day pre-transplant mixed lymphocyte reaction (GvH or HvG direction). These receptors originate from a human patient who received an intestinal transplant.

The rearrangement joins TRBV9 to TRBJ2-3; 13 positions match TRBD2. V lost 0 bases to trimming and J lost 1 base; unmatched junction nucleotides: 5. The CDR3 is 18 amino acids. Germline V CDR1 and CDR2: SGDLS, YYNGEE. The CDR3 sequence: CASSVGVLAGGGTDTQYF. The CDR3 DNA sequence: TGTGCCAGCAGCGTAGGAGTACTAGCGGGAGGGGGCACAGATACGCAGTATTTT.

The chain carries TRBV5-1 and TRBJ1-2; D unclear. The CDR3 is 15 residues long. Trimming left V 6 bases short and J 3 bases short, with 18 bases between. Germline CDR1 SGHRS, CDR2 YFSETQ. The CDR3 sequence: CASKKNIPSDYGYTF. CDR3 bases: TGCGCCAGCAAAAAGAATATCCCTTCGGACTATGGCTACACCTTC.

The V gene is TRBV18, the J gene TRBJ2-7; tentatively, D is TRBD1 (5 bases). Trimming left V 3 bases short and J 3 bases short, with 9 bases between. Germline CDR1 reads KGHSH; CDR2 reads LQKENI. This CDR3 comprises 13 residues. The CDR3 here is CASSPGHFYEQYF. The CDR3 DNA sequence: TGTGCCAGCTCACCCGGACACTTCTACGAGCAGTACTTC.

This rearrangement joins TRBV30 to TRBJ1-5; TRBD1 aligns across 7 bases. This CDR3 comprises 13 residues. Germline V gene lookup returns CDR1 GTSNPN and CDR2 SVGIG (reference sequence). V shed 0 bases and J 6 bases; nucleotides not matched to a gene: 2. CDR3 sequence (DNA): TGTGCCTGGAGTGTCCAGGGGGGTCAGCCCCAGCATTTT. Translation gives CAWSVQGGQPQHF.

CDR3 nucleotides: TGTGCCAGCGCGGAATACCGTCCTCGGGGTCAGCCCCAGCATTTT. As protein: CASAEYRPRGQPQHF. The chain joins TRBV6-1 to TRBJ1-5; D not resolved. The CDR3 consists of 15 residues. The V and J ends lost 8 bases and 6 bases respectively, with 20 bases between them. From germline, CDR1 is MNHNS and CDR2 SASEGT.

The sample holds a few counts of this clone. The chain links TRBV18 to TRBJ2-3; 8 nucleotides line up with TRBD2. Germline CDR1 KGHSH, CDR2 LQKENI. This CDR3 has 17 residues. J was trimmed by 2 bases and V by 5 bases; bases with no gene match: 12. The CDR3 loop is CASSTLPAGAATDTQYF. The DNA of the CDR3 is TGTGCCAGCTCAACCCTTCCAGCGGGGGCCGCCACAGATACGCAGTATTTT.

The gene calls are TRBV9 and TRBJ1-1; a possible D gene is TRBD1 (6 bases). This CDR3 has 16 amino acids. V was clipped by 1 base and J by 0 bases, with 13 bases between them. Germline V gene data show CDR1 as SGDLS and CDR2 as YYNGEE. The CDR3 is CASSVKDRHMNTEAFF. DNA of the CDR3: TGTGCCAGCAGCGTAAAGGACAGACATATGAACACTGAAGCTTTCTTT.

This rearrangement joins TRBV4-2 to TRBJ2-1, with TRBD2 matching 8 bases. CDR3 length: 16 residues. CDR1 is LGHNA and CDR2 is YNFKEQ in the germline V gene. J gave up 3 bases and V 5 bases, and 9 bases lay outside the gene matches. CDR3: CASSRFGSGDYNEQFF. As DNA, the CDR3 is TGTGCCAGCAGCAGGTTCGGTAGCGGGGACTACAATGAGCAGTTCTTC.

Within the sample, this clone is medium-sized. This chain connects TRBV20-1 to TRBJ1-4; D is unresolved. V gave up 5 bases and J gave up 11 bases, with 12 bases separating them. The CDR3 has 11 amino acids. Germline V CDR1 and CDR2: DFQATT, SNEGSKA (reference sequence). The CDR3 coding sequence is TGCAGTGCTTTGGTTAACTTGAAACTGTTTTTT. As protein: CSALVNLKLFF.

This clone was detected a few times. The CDR3 bases are TGTGCCAGCAGGAAGGACAGGATCAATCAGCCCCAGCATTTT. Its protein is CASRKDRINQPQHF. This chain links TRBV6-1 with TRBJ1-5; 7 bases are shared with TRBD1. Germline V gene data show CDR1 as MNHNS and CDR2 as SASEGT. The J segment lost 3 bases and the V segment lost 6 bases, leaving 5 bases of the junction unmatched. This CDR3 has 14 residues.

This clone was seen more than once but under ten times. The chain has TRBV11-2 and TRBJ2-3; possible D gene TRBD1, 5 bases. Germline values: CDR1 SGHAT, CDR2 FQNNGV. Between the trimmed V and J ends, which lost 5 bases and 3 bases, there was a span of 9 bases. CDR3 length: 13 residues. The CDR3 loop is CASSTRQTDTQYF. The CDR3 DNA reads TGTGCCAGCAGCACCCGACAGACAGATACGCAGTATTTT.

This chain joins TRBV27 and TRBJ2-2, with 9 bases aligning to TRBD2. Germline CDR1 is MNHEY and CDR2 is SMNVEV (reference sequence). J was trimmed by 9 bases and V by 5 bases; bases with no gene match: 7. The CDR3 sequence is 14 residues long. CDR3 DNA sequence: TGTGCCAGCAGTGCGGGGGGGTGGGCCAGGGAGCTGTTTTTT. Translation gives CASSAGGWARELFF.

The V call is TRBV18, the J call TRBJ1-4; possible D gene TRBD1, 5 bases. The germline CDR1 and CDR2 sequences are KGHSH and LQKENI. Between the trimmed V and J ends, which lost 1 base and 7 bases, there was a span of 7 bases. The CDR3 is 13 amino acids. The CDR3 DNA follows: TGTGCCAGCTCACCACTGGGGCCTGAAAAACTGTTTTTT. Translating gives CASSPLGPEKLFF.

CDR3 sequence (DNA): TGCGCCAGCAGCTTGGAGGGGTTGGGCAATCAGCCCCAGCATTTT. Encoded protein: CASSLEGLGNQPQHF. The J gene is TRBJ1-5, the V gene TRBV5-1; possible D gene TRBD1, 5 bases. The CDR3 length is 15 residues. Trimming pared 0 bases from V and 2 bases from J, leaving 9 bases between. CDR1 SGHRS and CDR2 YFSETQ come from the germline V gene.

This clone was seen just once. The chain has TRBV10-3 and TRBJ1-1, with 11 bases matching TRBD1. V lost 5 bases to trimming and J lost 4 bases; unmatched junction nucleotides: 3. Per the germline V gene, CDR1 is ENHRY and CDR2 is SYGVKD. This CDR3 comprises 14 residues. The CDR3 spells CAISKGTGGTEAFF. CDR3 bases: TGTGCCATCAGTAAGGGGACAGGGGGCACTGAAGCTTTCTTT.

The table lists this clone with a few counts. This chain connects TRBV19 to TRBJ2-7, with TRBD1 as a possible D gene (5 bases). The V gene lost 3 bases and the J gene lost 0 bases, with 6 bases spanning the gap. Looked up from germline, CDR1 is LNHDA and CDR2 is SQIVND (reference sequence). The CDR3 has 13 residues. The CDR3 DNA reads as TGTGCCAGTAGTATGCAGGGCTCCTACGAGCAGTACTTC. It codes for CASSMQGSYEQYF.